Listed below are T cell receptor beta chains from one sample, sequenced in a study of cytomegalovirus exposure and HLA in healthy donors. Method: immunoSEQ multiplex PCR; TCRdb's copy keeps in-frame clones and lacks some. The sample holds about 230,000 clones, more than 60% seen once. Sequencing input: PBMCs. Receptors originate from a woman aged 55-69 years in good health and CMV-seropositive. The conserved cysteine and the conserved F or W are not part of the CDR3 here.

j_gene: TRBJ1-4
v_gene: TRBV30
len: 12
CDR3aa: AWSRGPTNEKLF

j_gene: TRBJ1-1
v_gene: TRBV29-1
len: 10
CDR3aa: SVLTGSTEAF

j_gene: TRBJ2-1
v_gene: TRBV28
len: 10
CDR3aa: ASSFSVYEQF

j_gene: TRBJ1-2
v_gene: TRBV19
len: 12
CDR3aa: ASSIPGQGQGYT

j_gene: TRBJ1-1
v_gene: TRBV25-1
len: 13
CDR3aa: ASSEYGVRLTEAF

j_gene: TRBJ2-7
v_gene: TRBV19
len: 13
CDR3aa: ASSITGTGAYEQY

j_gene: TRBJ1-5
v_gene: TRBV10-3
len: 12
CDR3aa: AIIVRRGHQPQH

j_gene: TRBJ2-1
v_gene: TRBV27
len: 12
CDR3aa: ASSLGSGVGEQF

j_gene: TRBJ2-2
v_gene: TRBV25-1
len: 14
CDR3aa: ASSESGTGGTGELF

j_gene: TRBJ1-5
v_gene: TRBV10-3
len: 10
CDR3aa: ATGTGNQPQH

j_gene: TRBJ1-2
v_gene: TRBV5-4
len: 14
CDR3aa: ASRITDRDRDDGYT

j_gene: TRBJ1-1
v_gene: TRBV18
len: 11
CDR3aa: ASSPQEDTEAF

j_gene: TRBJ1-2
v_gene: TRBV18
len: 13
CDR3aa: ASSPPGQGTYGYT

j_gene: TRBJ1-2
v_gene: TRBV5-5
len: 13
CDR3aa: ASSLGGQGGYGYT

j_gene: TRBJ2-7
v_gene: TRBV9
len: 13
CDR3aa: ASSPSGAGFHEQY

j_gene: TRBJ2-3
v_gene: TRBV4-1
len: 14
CDR3aa: ASSQVGVSRTDTQY

j_gene: TRBJ1-1
v_gene: TRBV18
len: 12
CDR3aa: ASSKTGDDTEAF

j_gene: TRBJ2-1
v_gene: TRBV5-1
len: 13
CDR3aa: ASSLTAGEWYEQF

j_gene: TRBJ2-7
v_gene: TRBV5-4
len: 12
CDR3aa: ASSPRDRGYEQY

j_gene: TRBJ2-2
v_gene: TRBV19
len: 16
CDR3aa: ASSMLLEGAGGTGELF

j_gene: TRBJ2-7
v_gene: TRBV19
len: 12
CDR3aa: ASSIGQGLDEQY

j_gene: TRBJ2-3
v_gene: TRBV14
len: 12
CDR3aa: ASASGTRTDTQY

j_gene: TRBJ2-7
v_gene: TRBV5-1
len: 12
CDR3aa: ASSSYSGGYEQY

j_gene: TRBJ1-1
v_gene: TRBV7-9
len: 13
CDR3aa: ASSSGSGGRTEAF

j_gene: TRBJ2-5
v_gene: TRBV7-3
len: 13
CDR3aa: ASSSGTAYQETQY

j_gene: TRBJ2-7
v_gene: TRBV7-8
len: 11
CDR3aa: ASSLTRLGEQY

j_gene: TRBJ1-5
v_gene: TRBV7-7
len: 15
CDR3aa: ASSLPGAGQRYQPQH

j_gene: TRBJ2-2
v_gene: TRBV5-1
len: 14
CDR3aa: ASSLGRGGLSGELF

j_gene: TRBJ1-6
v_gene: TRBV28
len: 14
CDR3aa: ASSLLGQDYNSPLH

j_gene: TRBJ2-1
v_gene: TRBV19
len: 13
CDR3aa: ASSPFDSSYNEQF

j_gene: TRBJ2-7
v_gene: TRBV5-4
len: 14
CDR3aa: ASREGLAMTPYEQY

j_gene: TRBJ2-7
v_gene: TRBV5-1
len: 12
CDR3aa: ASSLSVPNYEQY

j_gene: TRBJ2-1
v_gene: TRBV18
len: 10
CDR3aa: ASSPTRNEQF

j_gene: TRBJ1-2
v_gene: TRBV5-4
len: 13
CDR3aa: ASTVVWDRGAGYT

j_gene: TRBJ2-5
v_gene: TRBV18
len: 13
CDR3aa: ASSQLGTVQETQY